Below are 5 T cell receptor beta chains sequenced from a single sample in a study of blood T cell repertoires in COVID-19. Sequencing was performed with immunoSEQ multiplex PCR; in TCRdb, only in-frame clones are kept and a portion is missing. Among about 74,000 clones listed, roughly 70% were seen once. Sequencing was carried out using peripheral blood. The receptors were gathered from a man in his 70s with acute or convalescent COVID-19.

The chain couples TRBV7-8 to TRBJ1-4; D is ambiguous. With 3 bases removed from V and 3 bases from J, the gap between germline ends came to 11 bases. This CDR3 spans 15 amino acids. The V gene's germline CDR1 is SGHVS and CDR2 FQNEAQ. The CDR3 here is CASSFMAAPNEKLFF. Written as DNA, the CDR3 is TGTGCCAGCAGCTTCATGGCTGCCCCTAATGAAAAACTGTTTTTT.

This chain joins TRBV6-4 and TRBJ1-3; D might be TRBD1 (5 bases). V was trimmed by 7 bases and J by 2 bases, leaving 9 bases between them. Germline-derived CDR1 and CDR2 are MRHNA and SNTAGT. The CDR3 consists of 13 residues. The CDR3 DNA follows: TGTGCCAGCATGACGACAGCTGGAAACACCATATATTTT. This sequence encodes CASMTTAGNTIYF.

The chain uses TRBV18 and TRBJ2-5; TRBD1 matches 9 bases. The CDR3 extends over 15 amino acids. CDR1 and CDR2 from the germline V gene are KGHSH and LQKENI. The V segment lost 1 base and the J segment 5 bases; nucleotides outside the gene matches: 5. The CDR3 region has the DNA TGTGCCAGCTCACCACGCCTTGGACAGGGGGAGACCCAGTACTTC. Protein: CASSPRLGQGETQYF.

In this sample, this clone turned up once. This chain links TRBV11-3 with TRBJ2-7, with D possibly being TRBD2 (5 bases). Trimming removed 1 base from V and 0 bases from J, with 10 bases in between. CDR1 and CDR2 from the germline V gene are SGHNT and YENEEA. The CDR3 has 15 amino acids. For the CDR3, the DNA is TGTGCCAGCAGCTTAGGGGCGGGTAGCTCCTACGAGCAGTACTTC. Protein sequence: CASSLGAGSSYEQYF.

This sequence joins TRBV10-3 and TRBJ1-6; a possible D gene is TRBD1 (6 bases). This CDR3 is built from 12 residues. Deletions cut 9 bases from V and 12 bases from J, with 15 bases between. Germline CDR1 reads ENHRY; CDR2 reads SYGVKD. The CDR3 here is CAITTGLGPLHF. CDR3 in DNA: TGTGCCATAACTACAGGGTTAGGACCCCTCCACTTT.